Listed below are T cell receptor beta chains from one sample, sequenced in a study of blood T cell repertoires in COVID-19. Data came from immunoSEQ multiplex PCR; TCRdb stores just in-frame clones and leaves some out. The repertoire holds 100,000 or so clones, 86% seen once, with about 7.2% in the top ten. Sequenced: peripheral blood. These receptors all stem from a man in his sixties with acute or convalescent COVID-19. Each CDR3 is given with its conserved first and last residue. D genes are given only for firm matches. Size is omitted from some rows. Given values are once, few, many or a class for expanded clones.

clone_size | j_call | d_call | cdr3_length | v_call | cdr3_aa | cdr3_nt
few | TRBJ2-7 | . | 15 | TRBV2 | CASSEGGDRIYEQYF | TGTGCCAGCAGTGAGGGGGGGGACAGGATCTACGAGCAGTACTTC
. | TRBJ1-1 | . | 12 | TRBV30 | CATAAVNTEAFF | TGTGCTACGGCGGCGGTGAACACTGAAGCTTTCTTT
. | TRBJ2-1 | TRBD2 | 18 | TRBV30 | CAWSVGTRLAGSYNEQFF | TGTGCCTGGAGTGTAGGCACACGACTAGCGGGGTCCTACAATGAGCAGTTCTTC
. | TRBJ1-4 | TRBD1 | 15 | TRBV5-1 | CASSRDRGQGEKLFF | TGCGCCAGCAGCAGGGACAGGGGGCAGGGTGAAAAACTGTTTTTT
. | TRBJ2-3 | TRBD2 | 16 | TRBV10-3 | CAISESASGRTDTQYF | TGTGCCATCAGTGAGTCGGCTAGCGGCCGCACAGATACGCAGTATTTT
. | TRBJ1-5 | TRBD1 | 15 | TRBV7-8 | CASSPTGGSNQPQHF | TGTGCCAGCAGCCCGACAGGGGGGAGCAATCAGCCCCAGCATTTT
once | TRBJ1-3 | . | 17 | TRBV15 | CATSRDIRQLSGNTIYF | TGTGCCACCAGCAGAGACATAAGACAGCTCTCTGGAAACACCATATATTTT
. | TRBJ2-3 | . | 13 | TRBV5-1 | CATSPTSRDTQYF | TGCGCCACCTCCCCTACTAGCCGAGATACGCAGTATTTT
. | TRBJ1-1 | TRBD1 | 13 | TRBV6-5 | CASRRTGNTEAFF | TGTGCCAGCAGAAGGACAGGGAACACTGAAGCTTTCTTT
. | TRBJ1-5 | TRBD1 | 15 | TRBV6-5 | CASSRQGSSNQPQHF | TGTGCCAGCAGCCGACAGGGAAGTAGCAATCAGCCCCAGCATTTT
once | TRBJ2-1 | TRBD2 | 15 | TRBV10-3 | CAIRSVAGGKNEQFF | TGTGCCATCAGATCAGTAGCGGGGGGGAAGAATGAGCAGTTCTTC
. | TRBJ2-3 | . | 14 | TRBV11-3 | CASSPSDNTDTQYF | TGTGCCAGCAGCCCATCCGACAACACAGATACGCAGTATTTT
. | TRBJ1-4 | . | 12 | TRBV15 | CATSSRNEKLFF | TGTGCCACCAGCAGCCGTAATGAAAAACTGTTTTTT
. | TRBJ2-7 | TRBD2 | 12 | TRBV30 | CAWSAGGGEQYF | TGTGCCTGGAGTGCCGGGGGGGGCGAGCAGTACTTC
once | TRBJ1-6 | . | 15 | TRBV30 | CAWSVQQTKGSPLHF | TGTGCCTGGAGTGTACAGCAAACAAAGGGGTCACCCCTCCACTTT
. | TRBJ1-1 | . | 15 | TRBV21-1 | CASSSLRRVWTEAFF | TGTGCCAGCAGCAGCTTAAGGAGGGTTTGGACTGAAGCTTTCTTT
. | TRBJ1-6 | . | 13 | TRBV2 | CASLFSVVAPLHF | TGTGCCAGCCTATTTTCCGTGGTAGCACCCCTCCACTTT
. | TRBJ1-1 | . | 14 | TRBV10-2 | CASSESKGWTEAFF | TGCGCCAGCAGTGAGTCAAAGGGGTGGACTGAAGCTTTCTTT
. | TRBJ2-5 | . | 15 | TRBV5-1 | CASSLNPGSLETQYF | TGCGCCAGCAGCTTGAACCCAGGGTCTTTGGAGACCCAGTACTTC
. | TRBJ1-3 | TRBD1 | 14 | TRBV5-6 | CASSLTGVGNTIYF | TGTGCCAGCAGCTTAACAGGGGTTGGAAACACCATATATTTT
. | TRBJ1-3 | TRBD1 | 15 | TRBV6-6 | CASSTQGGYGNTIYF | TGTGCCAGCAGTACCCAGGGGGGATATGGAAACACCATATATTTT
. | TRBJ2-3 | . | 14 | TRBV3-1/TRBV3-2 | CARDNSKGGDTQYF | TGTGCCAGGGACAATTCTAAAGGGGGAGATACGCAGTATTTT
few | TRBJ2-5 | TRBD1 | 15 | TRBV19 | CASSTFGQGQETQYF | TGTGCCAGTAGTACCTTCGGACAGGGCCAAGAGACCCAGTACTTC